What follows is one T cell receptor (beta chain) and its context. Its target is not known. This specimen comes from a study of cytomegalovirus exposure and HLA in healthy donors. General observations from the study: The listing of roughly 160 TCR beta chains classed them as cytomegalovirus-associated. An assumption of roughly uniform sequencing depth across donors underlay the presence/absence analyses.

The trim removed 3 bases at V and 4 bases at J, leaving 1 base unmatched. Germline V CDR1 and CDR2: MGHRA, YSYEKL. The CDR3 extends over 15 amino acids. PCR involved 60 Vbeta and 13 Jbeta primers. In the original analysis: About 12 million shared chains were among the about 80 million unique TCR beta chains that a later analysis counted. Produced via immunoSEQ multiplex PCR; TCRdb's table is partial and in-frame only. V and J calls and clone size are as listed in that table; D and trimming were resolved from the DNA. The table lists approximately 210,000 clones, 70% to 80% of them singletons. The receptor comes from a male donor in good health and CMV-seropositive. The rearrangement links TRBV4-1 to TRBJ2-7; TRBD2 aligns across 15 bases. Source material: PBMCs. The CDR3, as DNA: TGCGCCAGCAGCCAGGGACTAGCGGGAGGATACGAGCAGTACTTC. Its protein product is CASSQGLAGGYEQYF.